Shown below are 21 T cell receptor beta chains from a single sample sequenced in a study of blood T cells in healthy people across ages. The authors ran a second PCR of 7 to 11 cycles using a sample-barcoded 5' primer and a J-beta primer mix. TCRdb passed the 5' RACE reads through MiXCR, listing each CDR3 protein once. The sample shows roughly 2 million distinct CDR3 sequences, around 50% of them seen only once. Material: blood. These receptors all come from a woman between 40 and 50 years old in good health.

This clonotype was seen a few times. The CDR3 coding sequence is TGTGCCAGCAGCGTAGCTTTGGGGGGGGCACAAGAGACCCAGTACTTC. This encodes CASSVALGGAQETQYF. The chain carries TRBV9 and TRBJ2-5, with D possibly matching TRBD2 (7 bases). Trimming stripped 0 bases from V and 2 bases from J, with 14 bases between. This CDR3 has 16 amino acids. Germline V gene lookup returns CDR1 SGDLS and CDR2 YYNGEE. Based on the CDR3 plus reference TRBV9 and TRBJ2-5, the full variable domain is DSGVTQTPKHLITATGQRVTLRCSPRSGDLSVYWYQQSLDQGLQFLIQYYNGEERAKGNILERFSAQQFPDLHSELNLSSLELGDSALYFCASSVALGGAQETQYFGPGTRLLVL.

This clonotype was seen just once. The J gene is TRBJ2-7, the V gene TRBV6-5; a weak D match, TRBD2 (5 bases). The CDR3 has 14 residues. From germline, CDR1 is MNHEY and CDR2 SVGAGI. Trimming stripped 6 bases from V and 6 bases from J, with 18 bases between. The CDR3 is CASSSPGTAREQYF. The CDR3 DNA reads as TGTGCCAGCAGCTCCCCGGGAACAGCTCGCGAGCAGTACTTC.

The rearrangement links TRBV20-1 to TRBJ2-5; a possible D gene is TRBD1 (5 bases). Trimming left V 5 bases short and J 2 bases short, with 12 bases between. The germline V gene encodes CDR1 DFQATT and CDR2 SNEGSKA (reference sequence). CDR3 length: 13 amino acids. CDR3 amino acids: CSADNRLQETQYF. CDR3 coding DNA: TGCAGTGCTGACAACAGGTTACAAGAGACCCAGTACTTC.

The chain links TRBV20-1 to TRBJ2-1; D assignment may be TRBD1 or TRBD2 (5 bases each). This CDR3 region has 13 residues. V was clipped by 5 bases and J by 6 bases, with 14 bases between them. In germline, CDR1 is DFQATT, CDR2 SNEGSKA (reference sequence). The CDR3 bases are TGCAGTGCTGGGGGACGAGCCGGCAATGAGCAGTTCTTC. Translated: CSAGGRAGNEQFF.

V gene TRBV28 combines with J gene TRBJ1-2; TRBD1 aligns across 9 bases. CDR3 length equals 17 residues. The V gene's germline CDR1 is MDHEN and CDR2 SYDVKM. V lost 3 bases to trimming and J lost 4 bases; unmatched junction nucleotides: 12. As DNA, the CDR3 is TGTGCCAGCAGTTTGTATACCCAACAGGGGGCGGGCTATGGCTACACCTTC. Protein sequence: CASSLYTQQGAGYGYTF.

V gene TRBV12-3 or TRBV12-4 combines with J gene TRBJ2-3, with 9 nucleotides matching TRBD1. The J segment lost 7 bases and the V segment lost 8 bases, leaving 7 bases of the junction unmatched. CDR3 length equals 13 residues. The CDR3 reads CASSRDREYTQYF. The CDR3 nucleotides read TGTGCCAGCTCCCGGGACAGGGAATATACGCAGTATTTT.

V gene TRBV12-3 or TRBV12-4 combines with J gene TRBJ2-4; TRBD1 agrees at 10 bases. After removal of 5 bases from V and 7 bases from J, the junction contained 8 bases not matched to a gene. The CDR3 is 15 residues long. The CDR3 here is CASSPGQGRGNIQYF. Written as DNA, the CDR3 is TGTGCCAGCAGTCCGGGACAGGGGCGGGGGAACATTCAGTACTTC.

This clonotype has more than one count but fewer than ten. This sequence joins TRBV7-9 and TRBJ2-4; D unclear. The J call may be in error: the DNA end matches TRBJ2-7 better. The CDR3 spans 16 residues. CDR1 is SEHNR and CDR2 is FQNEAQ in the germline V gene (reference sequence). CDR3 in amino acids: CASSHTSGRTAHEQYF. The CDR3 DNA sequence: TGTGCCAGCAGTCATACTTCCGGGCGGACGGCGCACGAGCAGTACTTC.

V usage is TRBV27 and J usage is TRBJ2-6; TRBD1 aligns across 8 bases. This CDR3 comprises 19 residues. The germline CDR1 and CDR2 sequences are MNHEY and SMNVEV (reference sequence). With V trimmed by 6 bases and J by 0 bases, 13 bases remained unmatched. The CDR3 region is CASSPTGQGLRSGANVLTF. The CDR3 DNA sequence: TGTGCCAGCAGCCCCACAGGACAGGGTTTGCGCTCTGGGGCCAACGTCCTGACTTTC.

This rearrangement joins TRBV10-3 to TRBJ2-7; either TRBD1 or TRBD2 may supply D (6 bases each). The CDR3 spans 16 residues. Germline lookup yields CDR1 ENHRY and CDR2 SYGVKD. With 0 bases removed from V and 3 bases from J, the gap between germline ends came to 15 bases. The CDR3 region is CAISESRGAVDYEQYF. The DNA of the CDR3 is TGTGCCATCAGTGAGTCGAGGGGGGCAGTAGACTACGAGCAGTACTTC.

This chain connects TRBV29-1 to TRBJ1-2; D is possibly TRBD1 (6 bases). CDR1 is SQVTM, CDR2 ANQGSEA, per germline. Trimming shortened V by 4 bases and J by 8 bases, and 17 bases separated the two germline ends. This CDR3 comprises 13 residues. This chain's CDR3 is CSVGGGPGQGYTF. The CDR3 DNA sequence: TGCAGCGTTGGGGGGGGCCCCGGTCAAGGCTACACCTTC.

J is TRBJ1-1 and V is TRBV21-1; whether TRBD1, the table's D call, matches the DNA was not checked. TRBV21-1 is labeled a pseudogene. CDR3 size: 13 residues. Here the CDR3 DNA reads TGTGCCAGCAGCAGACCAGGGGGCTCTGAAGCTTTCTTT. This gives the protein CASSRPGGSEAFF.

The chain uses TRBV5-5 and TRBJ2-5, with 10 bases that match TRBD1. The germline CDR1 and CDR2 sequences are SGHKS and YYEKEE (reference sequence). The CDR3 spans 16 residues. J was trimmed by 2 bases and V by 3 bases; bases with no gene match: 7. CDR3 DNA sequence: TGTGCCAGCAGCTCCTCGGACAGGGGGGAGCAAGAGACCCAGTACTTC. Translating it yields CASSSSDRGEQETQYF. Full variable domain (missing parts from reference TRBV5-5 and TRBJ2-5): DAGVTQSPTHLIKTRGQQVTLRCSPISGHKSVSWYQQVLGQGPQFIFQYYEKEERGRGNFPDRFSARQFPNYSSELNVNALLLGDSALYLCASSSSDRGEQETQYFGPGTRLLVL.

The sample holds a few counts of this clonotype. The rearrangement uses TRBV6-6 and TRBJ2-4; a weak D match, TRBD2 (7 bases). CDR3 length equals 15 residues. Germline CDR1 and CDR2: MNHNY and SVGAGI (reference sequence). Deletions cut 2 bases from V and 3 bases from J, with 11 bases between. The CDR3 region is CASSYKGEGKNIQYF. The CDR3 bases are TGTGCCAGCAGTTACAAGGGGGAGGGCAAAAACATTCAGTACTTC.

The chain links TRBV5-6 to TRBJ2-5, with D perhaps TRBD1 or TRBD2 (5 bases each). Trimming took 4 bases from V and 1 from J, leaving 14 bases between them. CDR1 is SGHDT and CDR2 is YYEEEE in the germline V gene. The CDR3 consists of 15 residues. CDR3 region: CASSRPGPGQETQYF. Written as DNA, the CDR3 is TGTGCCAGCAGCAGACCGGGACCGGGCCAAGAGACCCAGTACTTC.

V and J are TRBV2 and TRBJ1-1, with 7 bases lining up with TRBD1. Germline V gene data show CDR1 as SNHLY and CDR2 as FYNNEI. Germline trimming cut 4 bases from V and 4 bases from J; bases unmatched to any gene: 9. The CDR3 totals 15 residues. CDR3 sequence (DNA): TGTGCCAGCAGTGGCCAAGCCGGACAGGTCACTGAAGCTTTCTTT. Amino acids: CASSGQAGQVTEAFF. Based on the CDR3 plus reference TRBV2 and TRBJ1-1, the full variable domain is EPEVTQTPSHQVTQMGQEVILRCVPISNHLYFYWYRQILGQKVEFLVSFYNNEISEKSEIFDDQFSVERPDGSNFTLKIRSTKLEDSAMYFCASSGQAGQVTEAFFGQGTRLTVV.

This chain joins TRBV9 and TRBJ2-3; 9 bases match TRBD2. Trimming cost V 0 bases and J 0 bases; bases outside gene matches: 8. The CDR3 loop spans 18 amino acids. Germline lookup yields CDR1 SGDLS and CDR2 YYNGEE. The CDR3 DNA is TGTGCCAGCAGCGTAGACCTAGCGGGGTCATCTAGCACAGATACGCAGTATTTT. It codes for CASSVDLAGSSSTDTQYF.

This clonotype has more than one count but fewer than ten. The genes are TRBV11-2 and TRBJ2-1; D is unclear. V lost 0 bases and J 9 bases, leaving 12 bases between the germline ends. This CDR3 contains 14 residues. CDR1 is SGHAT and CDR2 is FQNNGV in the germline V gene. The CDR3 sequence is CASSLDLVQSEQFF. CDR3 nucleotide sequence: TGTGCCAGCAGCTTAGATCTAGTTCAAAGTGAGCAGTTCTTC. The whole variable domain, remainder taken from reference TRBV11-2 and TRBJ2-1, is EAGVAQSPRYKIIEKRQSVAFWCNPISGHATLYWYQQILGQGPKLLIQFQNNGVVDDSQLPKDRFSAERLKGVDSTLKIQPAKLEDSAVYLCASSLDLVQSEQFFGPGTRLTVL.

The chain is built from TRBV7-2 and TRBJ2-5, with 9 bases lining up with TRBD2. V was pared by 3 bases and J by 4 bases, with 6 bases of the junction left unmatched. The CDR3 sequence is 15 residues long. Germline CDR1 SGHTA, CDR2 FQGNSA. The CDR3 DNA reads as TGTGCCAGCAGCTTCCGGGTTAGCGGGGGAGAGACCCAGTACTTC. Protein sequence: CASSFRVSGGETQYF.

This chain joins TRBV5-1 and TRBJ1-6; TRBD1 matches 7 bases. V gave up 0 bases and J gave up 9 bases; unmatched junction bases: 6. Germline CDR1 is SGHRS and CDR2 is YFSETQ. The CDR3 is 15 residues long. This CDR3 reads CASSLAGQVRSPLHF. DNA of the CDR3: TGCGCCAGCAGCTTGGCCGGACAGGTTCGTTCACCCCTCCACTTT.

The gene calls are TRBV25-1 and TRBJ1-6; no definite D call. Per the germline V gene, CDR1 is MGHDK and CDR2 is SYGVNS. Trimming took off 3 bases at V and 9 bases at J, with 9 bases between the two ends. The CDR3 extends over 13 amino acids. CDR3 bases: TGTGCCAGCAGTGAGGGTGGGGTTTCACCCCTCCACTTT. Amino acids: CASSEGGVSPLHF.